This T cell receptor (beta chain) was obtained from a study of liver allograft versus peripheral blood T cells. Study at large: Within transplanted livers, the T cell receptor repertoires were examined and compared against the repertoires present in the peripheral blood of liver transplant recipients.

Comment on this clonotype: Antigen: not known.

Notes on the study in general: There were reportedly differences between T cell receptor repertoires inside liver allografts and those in peripheral blood.

TCRdb analysed the reads with MiXCR anew, one entry per CDR3 protein. The sample shows 13,000 or so distinct CDR3 sequences, approximately 17% of them seen only once. The ends were cut back, 1 base at V and 4 bases at J, with 12 bases in the middle. This CDR3 has 15 residues. CDR1 and CDR2 (germline): SGHTA, FQGTGA. This chain uses TRBV7-3 with TRBJ2-3; D gene unclear. The sequence was collected from a human patient who had a liver transplant. Some of the T cells may derive from the graft donor. The CDR3, as DNA: TGTGCCAGCAGCTTAAATGGTGGGTCCCCAGATACGCAGTATTTT. Translation: CASSLNGGSPDTQYF.